These T cell receptor beta chains were read from a single sample in a study of T cells in Graves' hyperthyroidism and ophthalmopathy. TCRdb independently ran MiXCR on the multiplex PCR reads; one entry per CDR3 protein. Found here are about 400,000 distinct CDR3 sequences, approximately 15% of them singletons; the top ten hold about 13%. The sequenced sample consisted of blood. The source of these receptors is a young man with Graves' ophthalmopathy. The CDR3 runs from the conserved cysteine through the conserved F or W.

v_call: TRBV11-2; j_call: TRBJ2-5; cdr3_aa: CASSSPPETQYF
v_call: TRBV12-3/TRBV12-4; j_call: TRBJ2-5; cdr3_aa: CASSATPRGGETQYF
v_call: TRBV10-1; j_call: TRBJ2-1; cdr3_aa: CASTRRNGKGNEQFF
v_call: TRBV11-3; j_call: TRBJ2-3; cdr3_aa: CASSLDGLAGYTDTQYF
v_call: TRBV12-3/TRBV12-4; j_call: TRBJ2-2; cdr3_aa: CASSRTSTGELFF
v_call: TRBV7-3; j_call: TRBJ2-3; cdr3_aa: CASSQTSGRPDTQYF
v_call: TRBV4-1; j_call: TRBJ2-1; cdr3_aa: CASSQVGLAGVDEQFF
v_call: TRBV5-1; j_call: TRBJ2-1; cdr3_aa: CASSLGSSGDNEQFF
v_call: TRBV12-3/TRBV12-4; j_call: TRBJ2-2; cdr3_aa: CASPGYTGELFF
v_call: TRBV2; j_call: TRBJ2-3; cdr3_aa: CASLAKGPTSTDTQYF
v_call: TRBV7-9; j_call: TRBJ2-2; cdr3_aa: CASSLDRGRNTGELFF
v_call: TRBV20-1; j_call: TRBJ2-1; cdr3_aa: CSAYLPGTSGSSYNEQFF
v_call: TRBV12-3/TRBV12-4; j_call: TRBJ2-5; cdr3_aa: CASSLWTSLGTQYF
v_call: TRBV14; j_call: TRBJ2-1; cdr3_aa: CASSQELSGGIYNEQFF
v_call: TRBV6-5; j_call: TRBJ1-2; cdr3_aa: CASSYSNPGALGYTF
v_call: TRBV11-2; j_call: TRBJ2-2; cdr3_aa: CASSLQLGGSGNGELFF
v_call: TRBV20-1; j_call: TRBJ2-7; cdr3_aa: CSARAFSVGYEQYF
v_call: TRBV6-1; j_call: TRBJ2-1; cdr3_aa: CASSEVSGAPYNEQFF
v_call: TRBV27; j_call: TRBJ2-7; cdr3_aa: CASSFGGQGPYEQYF
v_call: TRBV6-1; j_call: TRBJ2-3; cdr3_aa: CASSLLGGPTLVTDTQYF
v_call: TRBV5-1; j_call: TRBJ2-6; cdr3_aa: CASSLHMGASESSGANVLTF
v_call: TRBV20-1; j_call: TRBJ2-3; cdr3_aa: CSARGVGTSGSIMDTQYF
v_call: TRBV6-1; j_call: TRBJ2-7; cdr3_aa: CASSNRTLRSYEQYF
v_call: TRBV18; j_call: TRBJ2-5; cdr3_aa: CASSPSGGIRETQYF
v_call: TRBV20-1; j_call: TRBJ2-7; cdr3_aa: CSARGQALYEQYF
v_call: TRBV30; j_call: TRBJ1-5; cdr3_aa: CAWSNPIHGQSNVHF
v_call: TRBV20-1; j_call: TRBJ2-1; cdr3_aa: CSARDFTTSGRSNEQFF
v_call: TRBV7-9; j_call: TRBJ2-3; cdr3_aa: CASSPLAGGREDTQYF
v_call: TRBV2; j_call: TRBJ1-2; cdr3_aa: CASMRDRGNYGYTF
v_call: TRBV2; j_call: TRBJ2-5; cdr3_aa: CASSPGTGWEETQYF
v_call: TRBV30; j_call: TRBJ2-2; cdr3_aa: CARKGPGVFTGELFF
v_call: TRBV3-1; j_call: TRBJ2-7; cdr3_aa: CASSQGQQTYEQYF
v_call: TRBV6-1; j_call: TRBJ2-3; cdr3_aa: CASSATSGGALPPQYF
v_call: TRBV12-3/TRBV12-4; j_call: TRBJ1-1; cdr3_aa: CASTHGRGYTEAFF
v_call: TRBV10-3; j_call: TRBJ2-1; cdr3_aa: CAISPWADNEQFF
v_call: TRBV7-8; j_call: TRBJ1-2; cdr3_aa: CASSHGRGDYGYTF
v_call: TRBV12-3/TRBV12-4; j_call: TRBJ1-2; cdr3_aa: CASSFVGTGGYTF
v_call: TRBV2; j_call: TRBJ2-2; cdr3_aa: CASSAGARNTGELFF
v_call: TRBV11-2; j_call: TRBJ2-1; cdr3_aa: CASSRGGAPYNEQFF
v_call: TRBV20-1; j_call: TRBJ2-7; cdr3_aa: CSARPTGHASYEQYF
v_call: TRBV6-2/TRBV6-3; j_call: TRBJ1-2; cdr3_aa: CASYHDRGVQHGYTF
v_call: TRBV4-1; j_call: TRBJ2-1; cdr3_aa: CASSQDLGEGYNEQFF
v_call: TRBV18; j_call: TRBJ2-3; cdr3_aa: CASSPREAQLTDTQYF
v_call: TRBV7-8; j_call: TRBJ1-3; cdr3_aa: CASSLAGVTGNTIYF
v_call: TRBV7-9; j_call: TRBJ2-7; cdr3_aa: CASSLSALLPFEQYF
v_call: TRBV5-8; j_call: TRBJ1-3; cdr3_aa: CASSKQGAGNTIYF
v_call: TRBV10-3; j_call: TRBJ2-1; cdr3_aa: CAISELAGKNEQFF
v_call: TRBV7-9; j_call: TRBJ2-7; cdr3_aa: CASSPAGTGALEQYF
v_call: TRBV9; j_call: TRBJ1-5; cdr3_aa: CASSPSDSTNQPQHF